This TCR beta chain was retrieved from a study of Tregs in tolerant kidney transplant recipients. General study points: Biological reproducibility was not directly addressed, but technical replication error appeared minimal. In tolerant patients, donor-specific Tregs outgrew total Tregs, suggesting antigen-driven expansion. Findings come from small patient numbers and require larger validation.

Details on this clone: The target antigen is unknown. Read data end 3 residues before the CDR3 end; the end is taken from the germline J gene.

Unstimulated Tregs (CD4+CD25+CD127-) and CD4+CD25- non-Tregs were sorted from PBMCs. This table comes from immunoSEQ multiplex PCR, and its TCRdb copy is limited to in-frame clones, with some not included. This sample's table reports more than 45,000 clones. Germline CDR1 and CDR2: SGHVS and FQNEAQ. This CDR3 comprises 15 residues. Germline trimming cut 1 base from V and 0 bases from J; bases unmatched to any gene: 3. The sample consisted of CD4+ T cells from blood, taken before the transplant. This rearrangement joins TRBV7-8 to TRBJ2-7; TRBD2 aligns across 7 bases. This sequence was found in a human donor who received a combined kidney and bone marrow transplant. CDR3 in amino acids: CASSLVAGPSYEQYF. CDR3 DNA (partial): TGTGCCAGCAGCTTAGTAGCGGGCCCCTCCTACGAG.